This T cell receptor beta chain was captured by sequencing in a study of cytomegalovirus exposure and HLA in healthy donors. Across the study: Of all 400 or so donors who were genotyped, 70% to 85% belonged to the Caucasian-associated ancestry cluster. Study-level results: Generally TCR sequences proved uncommon, though certain public TCRs appeared in numerous donors. Per published accounts, TCR beta sequences correctly predicted the HLA-A and HLA-B alleles of most subjects. The authors excluded some V segments, including TRBV6-2 and TRBV6-3, as indistinguishable.

In germline, CDR1 is SGHVS, CDR2 FNYEAQ. The V end lost 1 base, the J end lost 10 bases, and 17 bases lay between the germline ends. This CDR3 is 15 amino acids long. In the PCR, 60 Vbeta and 13 Jbeta primers were used. The table came from immunoSEQ multiplex PCR; TCRdb's copy has only in-frame clones and leaves some out. The table shows 150,000 to 200,000 clones, with more than 75% occurring only once. As to this clone: The antigen remains undetermined.

Material: PBMCs. The chain has TRBV7-6 and TRBJ2-1; a weak D match, TRBD2 (6 bases). The sequence derives from a woman under 30 in good health and CMV-seronegative. CDR3 sequence reads: CASSLVGGVGREQFF. The CDR3 nucleotides read TGTGCCAGCAGCTTAGTTGGAGGGGTGGGGCGGGAGCAGTTCTTC.